The rows below give T cell receptor beta chains drawn from one sample of a study of cytomegalovirus exposure and HLA in healthy donors. Measured with immunoSEQ multiplex PCR; TCRdb has only the in-frame clones, and not every one. The data contain 130,000 to 150,000 clones, over 60% of them singletons. The sequencing input was PBMCs. These receptors all stem from a man aged 35-49 years in good health and CMV-seropositive. Each CDR3 is given with its conserved first and last residue. A D gene is named only where the DNA matches it firmly. Rows give clone size only sometimes, using once, few, many, or a class for an expanded clone.

V gene: TRBV7-9; clone size: NA; D gene: NA; J gene: TRBJ1-1; CDR3 DNA: TGTGCCAGCAGCTTTGCGGAACAGGGTGAAGCTTTCTTT; CDR3 protein: CASSFAEQGEAFF
V gene: TRBV7-2; clone size: NA; D gene: NA; J gene: TRBJ2-7; CDR3 DNA: TGTGCCAGCAGCCCGACATTCTACGAGCAGTACTTC; CDR3 protein: CASSPTFYEQYF
V gene: TRBV9; clone size: NA; D gene: NA; J gene: TRBJ2-2; CDR3 DNA: TGTGCCAGCAGCGCAGGGGGGTCACGGTCGTGGACCGGGGAGCTGTTTTTT; CDR3 protein: CASSAGGSRSWTGELFF
V gene: TRBV10-3; clone size: NA; D gene: NA; J gene: TRBJ1-1; CDR3 DNA: TGTGCCATCAGTGACCCCGGCAGGCCGAACACTGAAGCTTTCTTT; CDR3 protein: CAISDPGRPNTEAFF
V gene: TRBV16; clone size: NA; D gene: NA; J gene: TRBJ2-4; CDR3 DNA: TGTGCCAGCAGCCAAAGGCAGGGCGCCAAAAACATTCAATACTTC; CDR3 protein: CASSQRQGAKNIQYF
V gene: TRBV7-9; clone size: once; D gene: TRBD1; J gene: TRBJ2-7; CDR3 DNA: TGTGCCAGCAGCTTGGTCCGGGACAGGGCCTACGAGCAGTACTTC; CDR3 protein: CASSLVRDRAYEQYF
V gene: TRBV29-1; clone size: NA; D gene: NA; J gene: TRBJ1-1; CDR3 DNA: TGCAGCGTTGATCCGGGGAACACTGAAGCTTTCTTT; CDR3 protein: CSVDPGNTEAFF
V gene: TRBV5-4; clone size: few; D gene: NA; J gene: TRBJ1-4; CDR3 DNA: TGTGCCAGCAGGCCTAACCGGGAGGAAAAACTGTTTTTT; CDR3 protein: CASRPNREEKLFF
V gene: TRBV10-2; clone size: NA; D gene: NA; J gene: TRBJ2-7; CDR3 DNA: TGCGCCAGCAGGAGGCAGGGAGGCTACGAGCAGTACTTC; CDR3 protein: CASRRQGGYEQYF
V gene: TRBV7-3; clone size: NA; D gene: NA; J gene: TRBJ1-1; CDR3 DNA: TGTGCCAGCAGCTTTAAAGTTGGAGACACTGAAGCTTTCTTT; CDR3 protein: CASSFKVGDTEAFF
V gene: TRBV5-1; clone size: NA; D gene: NA; J gene: TRBJ2-1; CDR3 DNA: TGCGCCAGCACCAGGGACTCGACTGTTAATGAGCAGTTCTTC; CDR3 protein: CASTRDSTVNEQFF
V gene: TRBV19; clone size: NA; D gene: TRBD1; J gene: TRBJ2-3; CDR3 DNA: TGTGCCAGTAGTTTGACAGGACAGGGGTACACAGATACGCAGTATTTT; CDR3 protein: CASSLTGQGYTDTQYF
V gene: TRBV4-3; clone size: NA; D gene: NA; J gene: TRBJ1-3; CDR3 DNA: TGCGCCAGCAGCCCAAGTGGGGGGGGCACAGACACCATATATTTT; CDR3 protein: CASSPSGGGTDTIYF
V gene: TRBV29-1; clone size: NA; D gene: NA; J gene: TRBJ1-1; CDR3 DNA: TGCAGCGTTGAACGGGATTACACTGAAGCTTTCTTT; CDR3 protein: CSVERDYTEAFF
V gene: TRBV5-1; clone size: few; D gene: NA; J gene: TRBJ1-2; CDR3 DNA: TGCGCCAGCAGCCCGGCCGGACAGTACTATGGCTACACCTTC; CDR3 protein: CASSPAGQYYGYTF
V gene: TRBV5-1; clone size: NA; D gene: NA; J gene: TRBJ1-3; CDR3 DNA: TGCGCCAGCAGCGCAGGGGCGAATGGAAACACCATATATTTT; CDR3 protein: CASSAGANGNTIYF
V gene: TRBV5-1; clone size: few; D gene: TRBD2; J gene: TRBJ2-3; CDR3 DNA: TGCGCCAGCAGCTTGGGCGGGAGTGGAACAGATACGCAGTATTTT; CDR3 protein: CASSLGGSGTDTQYF
V gene: TRBV7-6; clone size: NA; D gene: NA; J gene: TRBJ2-1; CDR3 DNA: TGTGCCAGCAGCTTAGGCGGGGGCGGGCCGAGCTCCTACAATGAGCAGTTCTTC; CDR3 protein: CASSLGGGGPSSYNEQFF
V gene: TRBV5-4; clone size: NA; D gene: NA; J gene: TRBJ2-1; CDR3 DNA: TGTGCCAGCCAGGAAAGCTCCTACAATGAGCAGTTCTTC; CDR3 protein: CASQESSYNEQFF
V gene: TRBV7-6; clone size: NA; D gene: NA; J gene: TRBJ2-2; CDR3 DNA: TGTGCCAGCAGCTTAGGGGGCACTCCGAGGACCGGGGAGCTGTTTTTT; CDR3 protein: CASSLGGTPRTGELFF
V gene: TRBV5-1; clone size: NA; D gene: NA; J gene: TRBJ2-7; CDR3 DNA: TGCGCCAGCAATACAGGGCGTTTTGACTCCTACGAGCAGTACTTC; CDR3 protein: CASNTGRFDSYEQYF
V gene: TRBV5-1; clone size: NA; D gene: NA; J gene: TRBJ1-3; CDR3 DNA: TGCGCCAGCAGCTCCGGAGGAATTGTCTCTGGAAACACCATATATTTT; CDR3 protein: CASSSGGIVSGNTIYF
V gene: TRBV6-1; clone size: NA; D gene: TRBD1; J gene: TRBJ2-7; CDR3 DNA: TGTGCCAGCAGTCATGACAGGGTGAGCTCCTACGAGCAGTACTTC; CDR3 protein: CASSHDRVSSYEQYF
V gene: TRBV14; clone size: NA; D gene: NA; J gene: TRBJ1-1; CDR3 DNA: TGTGCCAGCAGCCAAGATATAAGCCTCACTGAAGCTTTCTTT; CDR3 protein: CASSQDISLTEAFF
V gene: TRBV27; clone size: NA; D gene: NA; J gene: TRBJ1-2; CDR3 DNA: TGTGCCAGCACCCTCTCATGGACAGCTAACTATGGCTACACCTTC; CDR3 protein: CASTLSWTANYGYTF
V gene: TRBV7-3; clone size: NA; D gene: NA; J gene: TRBJ1-2; CDR3 DNA: TGTGCCAGCAGCTTAGGGGCTGGCGAGCCCGGCTACACCTTC; CDR3 protein: CASSLGAGEPGYTF
V gene: TRBV5-1; clone size: once; D gene: TRBD1; J gene: TRBJ2-5; CDR3 DNA: TGCGCCAGCAGCTTGGTGCCGGGACAGGGACATGAGACCCAGTACTTC; CDR3 protein: CASSLVPGQGHETQYF
V gene: TRBV28; clone size: NA; D gene: TRBD1; J gene: TRBJ2-7; CDR3 DNA: TGTGCCAGCAGTCGGCCAGGACAGGGAGTCCACGAGCAGTACTTC; CDR3 protein: CASSRPGQGVHEQYF
V gene: TRBV7-9; clone size: NA; D gene: TRBD1; J gene: TRBJ2-1; CDR3 DNA: TGTGCCAGCAGCCCCCTGGGTAAGCCGAACAGGGGGCTCAATGAGCAGTTCTTC; CDR3 protein: CASSPLGKPNRGLNEQFF
V gene: TRBV19; clone size: NA; D gene: TRBD1; J gene: TRBJ1-2; CDR3 DNA: TGTGCCAGTAGTTCCGCCGGGACAGGGAGTTACGGGGACTATGGCTACACCTTC; CDR3 protein: CASSSAGTGSYGDYGYTF
V gene: TRBV9; clone size: NA; D gene: TRBD1; J gene: TRBJ2-1; CDR3 DNA: TGTGCCAGCAGTCAAGGAGGACAGGGTTATAATGAGCAGTTCTTC; CDR3 protein: CASSQGGQGYNEQFF
V gene: TRBV30; clone size: few; D gene: NA; J gene: TRBJ1-2; CDR3 DNA: TGTGCCTGGAGCCCAGGCCCCTATGGCTACACCTTC; CDR3 protein: CAWSPGPYGYTF
V gene: TRBV4-1; clone size: NA; D gene: NA; J gene: TRBJ2-7; CDR3 DNA: TGCGCCAGCAGCCAAGATGTCCAGGGAAAGTCTGCATACGAGCAGTACTTC; CDR3 protein: CASSQDVQGKSAYEQYF
V gene: TRBV29-1; clone size: NA; D gene: NA; J gene: TRBJ2-4; CDR3 DNA: TGCAGCGTTGCCCCAGGGCCCGCCGCCAAAAACATTCAGTACTTC; CDR3 protein: CSVAPGPAAKNIQYF
V gene: TRBV5-1; clone size: NA; D gene: TRBD2; J gene: TRBJ2-1; CDR3 DNA: TGCGCCAGTGCTGGGGGGACTAGCTCCTACAATGAGCAGTTCTTC; CDR3 protein: CASAGGTSSYNEQFF
V gene: TRBV21-1; clone size: NA; D gene: NA; J gene: TRBJ2-7; CDR3 DNA: TGTGCCACCAAACCCGTCGGCAGGGCCGAGCAGTACTTC; CDR3 protein: CATKPVGRAEQYF
V gene: TRBV5-1; clone size: NA; D gene: NA; J gene: TRBJ2-5; CDR3 DNA: TGCGCCAGCAGCCCGGACAGACTTGGGGAGACCCAGTACTTC; CDR3 protein: CASSPDRLGETQYF
V gene: TRBV29-1; clone size: NA; D gene: NA; J gene: TRBJ2-1; CDR3 DNA: TGCAGCGTTGAATCCGGTATCGATGAGCAGTTCTTC; CDR3 protein: CSVESGIDEQFF
V gene: TRBV4-2; clone size: NA; D gene: TRBD1; J gene: TRBJ1-5; CDR3 DNA: TGTGCCAGCAGCACCGGACAGGGGAGCAATCAGCCCCAGCATTTT; CDR3 protein: CASSTGQGSNQPQHF
V gene: TRBV5-1; clone size: NA; D gene: NA; J gene: TRBJ2-5; CDR3 DNA: TGCGCCAGCAGCTTTCTTACCGGGACAAGGGGAGAGACCCAGTACTTC; CDR3 protein: CASSFLTGTRGETQYF
V gene: TRBV9; clone size: NA; D gene: TRBD1; J gene: TRBJ2-7; CDR3 DNA: TGTGCCAGCAGCCCCAGACAGGGTTCGAACTACGAGCAGTACTTC; CDR3 protein: CASSPRQGSNYEQYF
V gene: TRBV19; clone size: once; D gene: TRBD2; J gene: TRBJ2-2; CDR3 DNA: TGTGCCAGTAGAGGACTAGCGGAGGAGCGTGGGGAGCTGTTTTTT; CDR3 protein: CASRGLAEERGELFF
V gene: TRBV6-5; clone size: once; D gene: NA; J gene: TRBJ1-5; CDR3 DNA: TGTGCCAGCAGCCCTCGGACCTCAGGGGAGCCCCAGCATTTT; CDR3 protein: CASSPRTSGEPQHF
V gene: TRBV6-5; clone size: NA; D gene: NA; J gene: TRBJ1-1; CDR3 DNA: TGTGCCAGCAGTTACTCAAGAGGATCTGAAGCTTTCTTT; CDR3 protein: CASSYSRGSEAFF
V gene: TRBV10-1; clone size: NA; D gene: TRBD1; J gene: TRBJ1-2; CDR3 DNA: TGCGCCAGCAACCCCTTAGGGCAGGGGGTGGTCTATGGCTACACCTTC; CDR3 protein: CASNPLGQGVVYGYTF
V gene: TRBV6-6; clone size: NA; D gene: NA; J gene: TRBJ2-5; CDR3 DNA: TGTGCCAGCAGATTTGGACAGCAAGAGATCCAGTACTTC; CDR3 protein: CASRFGQQEIQYF
V gene: TRBV4-1; clone size: NA; D gene: NA; J gene: TRBJ2-1; CDR3 DNA: TGCGCCAGCAGCCAAGTCAGTACCTACAATGAGCAGTTCTTC; CDR3 protein: CASSQVSTYNEQFF
V gene: TRBV28; clone size: NA; D gene: NA; J gene: TRBJ2-2; CDR3 DNA: TGTGCCAGCACAACCGGGACTTCATCCACCGGGGAGCTGTTTTTT; CDR3 protein: CASTTGTSSTGELFF
V gene: TRBV14; clone size: few; D gene: NA; J gene: TRBJ2-4; CDR3 DNA: TGTGCCAGCAGCCGATTCGCGGGTCCCCCCCCGTACTTC; CDR3 protein: CASSRFAGPPPYF
V gene: TRBV19; clone size: NA; D gene: NA; J gene: TRBJ2-1; CDR3 DNA: TGTGCCAGTAGTATAGGGGTAAGCGGTCATCCCAATGAGCAGTTCTTC; CDR3 protein: CASSIGVSGHPNEQFF
V gene: TRBV7-9; clone size: NA; D gene: NA; J gene: TRBJ1-1; CDR3 DNA: TGTGCCAGCAGCTGGGGACAAGGCACTGAAGCTTTCTTT; CDR3 protein: CASSWGQGTEAFF